The T cell receptor beta chain described here comes from a study of blood T cell repertoires in COVID-19. Study details: Both acute and convalescent COVID-19 samples were obtained from the United States, Italy and Spain. PBMCs, B-cell-depleted T cells, or T cells provided the cDNA or gDNA that made up the material.

The J segment lost 0 bases and the V segment lost 3 bases, leaving 12 bases of the junction unmatched. The CDR3 consists of 18 residues. Germline CDR1 and CDR2: KGHDR and SFDVKD. In the authors' workflow: The assay estimated nucleated cells by amplifying reference gene primers. The assay was immunoSEQ multiplex PCR, and TCRdb's table has in-frame clones only and misses some. That table furnishes V, J and clone size, whereas the DNA furnished D and trimming. The sample gives under 400,000 clones, roughly 90% of which show up once; around 7% is in the top ten. This chain uses TRBV24-1 with TRBJ2-5; 7 bases agree with TRBD1. This TCR was recovered from a man younger than 35 with active or convalescent COVID-19. Material: peripheral blood. In DNA, the CDR3 is TGTGCCACCAGTGATCGGAATACAGGGGAAAAGTACCAAGAGACCCAGTACTTC. Translating it yields CATSDRNTGEKYQETQYF.